The next 32 T cell receptor beta chains were all read from a single sample in a study of cytomegalovirus exposure and HLA in healthy donors. PCR employed 60 Vbeta and 13 Jbeta primers. Generated by immunoSEQ multiplex PCR, the TCRdb table keeps only in-frame clones and is missing some. Among approximately 140,000 clones, more than 60% were seen once, and the ten largest hold about 3.1%. The sequencing input was PBMCs. The receptor source for this set is a man aged 35-49 years in good health and CMV-seronegative.

The genes are TRBV2 and TRBJ2-7; 8 bases are a match to TRBD1. Losses at the gene ends were 6 bases for V and 0 bases for J; bases not matched to a gene: 7. Germline loops: CDR1 SNHLY, CDR2 FYNNEI. There are 15 residues in the CDR3. In DNA, the CDR3 is TGTGCCAGCAGCCCCCGGACAGGGAACTCCTACGAGCAGTACTTC. This sequence encodes CASSPRTGNSYEQYF. Complete variable domain (other parts from reference TRBV2 and TRBJ2-7): EPEVTQTPSHQVTQMGQEVILRCVPISNHLYFYWYRQILGQKVEFLVSFYNNEISEKSEIFDDQFSVERPDGSNFTLKIRSTKLEDSAMYFCASSPRTGNSYEQYFGPGTRLTVT.

The chain links TRBV5-1 to TRBJ2-5; D unclear. Matching the DNA end better, TRBJ2-7 makes the J call doubtful. Germline V gives CDR1 SGHRS, CDR2 YFSETQ. The CDR3 has 14 amino acids. This CDR3 is CASSFSGVSYEQYF. CDR3 nucleotides: TGCGCCAGCAGCTTCTCGGGTGTTTCCTACGAGCAGTACTTC.

This rearrangement joins TRBV28 to TRBJ1-5; 11 bases are a match to TRBD1. Germline CDR1 reads MDHEN; CDR2 reads SYDVKM. This CDR3 has 19 amino acids. The ends lost 6 bases at V and 5 bases at J; junction bases unmatched: 18. CDR3 bases: TGTGCCAGCAGACTTACTGTCTCGGGACAGGGGGGTCCCTATCAGCCCCAGCATTTT. It encodes CASRLTVSGQGGPYQPQHF.

This chain uses TRBV6-1 with TRBJ2-2; the D is unclear. The CDR3 runs to 15 residues. V was shortened by 5 bases and J by 4 bases, with 14 bases between the two germline ends. Germline-derived CDR1 and CDR2 are MNHNS and SASEGT. The CDR3 spells CASSLERTRTGELFF. For the CDR3, the DNA is TGTGCCAGCAGTCTCGAACGTACACGCACCGGGGAGCTGTTTTTT.

The sample holds a few counts of this clone. The chain couples TRBV5-1 to TRBJ1-1; D is uncertain. Germline loops: CDR1 SGHRS, CDR2 YFSETQ. V was shortened by 1 base and J by 6 bases, with 10 bases between the two germline ends. CDR3 size: 13 residues. CDR3 in DNA: TGCGCCAGCAGCTTGATGAGCTCGGCTGAAGCTTTCTTT. Translating gives CASSLMSSAEAFF.

The rearrangement links TRBV27 to TRBJ1-1; D may be TRBD1 (5 bases). The V gene's germline CDR1 is MNHEY and CDR2 SMNVEV (reference sequence). The V and J ends lost 7 bases and 1 base respectively, with 22 bases between them. CDR3 length: 17 amino acids. This CDR3 is CASTPTLARRGNTEAFF. The CDR3, as DNA: TGTGCCAGCACCCCTACCTTAGCGCGGAGGGGGAACACTGAAGCTTTCTTT.

This chain connects TRBV19 to TRBJ1-6, with 9 bases fitting TRBD1. The CDR3 spans 16 residues. V shed 6 bases and J 10 bases; nucleotides not matched to a gene: 13. Germline lookup yields CDR1 LNHDA and CDR2 SQIVND (reference sequence). CDR3 residues: CASRPMTGGYDSPLHF. The CDR3 DNA reads as TGTGCCAGTAGACCGATGACAGGGGGGTATGACTCACCCCTCCACTTT.

This chain uses TRBV5-1 with TRBJ2-2; 7 nucleotides agree with TRBD1. The CDR3 length is 16 residues. Germline assignment: CDR1 SGHRS and CDR2 YFSETQ. Trimming cost V 9 bases and J 7 bases; bases outside gene matches: 18. The DNA of the CDR3 is TGCGCCACCCGACAGGGTTCGGATTTGGGGGTCGGGGAGCTGTTTTTT. Its protein product is CATRQGSDLGVGELFF.

This clone came up once. This sequence joins TRBV21-1 and TRBJ2-5; the table gives TRBD2 as D, unverified against the DNA. TRBV21-1 is shown as a pseudogene. This CDR3 has 14 residues. This chain's CDR3 is CASSKGGVWETQYF. The CDR3 DNA is TGTGCCAGCAGCAAAGGGGGGGTTTGGGAGACCCAGTACTTC.

This clone was seen a few times. The chain links TRBV2 to TRBJ2-7; TRBD2 matches 12 bases. CDR1 is SNHLY, CDR2 FYNNEI, per germline. V lost 11 bases and J lost 3; bases outside the gene matches: 11. CDR3 length: 15 amino acids. This CDR3 reads CAAIRATSGSYEQYF. The DNA for the CDR3 is TGTGCCGCCATCAGGGCGACTAGCGGGAGCTACGAGCAGTACTTC.

This clone was found once. The rearrangement joins TRBV4-1 to TRBJ2-2; 8 nucleotides agree with TRBD2. CDR3 size: 15 residues. Germline V gene lookup returns CDR1 MGHRA and CDR2 YSYEKL. With 2 bases clipped from V and 5 bases from J, the junction kept 4 bases outside the gene matches. For the CDR3, the DNA is TGCGCCAGCAGCCAACGGCGGGGGGTTACCGGGGAGCTGTTTTTT. This sequence encodes CASSQRRGVTGELFF.

A few counts support this clone. The chain combines TRBV4-2 with TRBJ1-2; weak D call: TRBD1 (5 bases). From germline, CDR1 is LGHNA and CDR2 YNFKEQ. This CDR3 contains 13 residues. Trimming shortened V by 1 base and J by 8 bases, and 11 bases separated the two germline ends. Here the CDR3 DNA reads TGTGCCAGCAGCCAAGGCTCAGGGCAAGGCTACACCTTC. It specifies CASSQGSGQGYTF.

This chain links TRBV5-1 with TRBJ1-5; D not resolved. V lost 4 bases and J lost 0, with 8 bases in between. The CDR3 consists of 14 residues. Germline V CDR1 and CDR2: SGHRS, YFSETQ. CDR3 nucleotides: TGCGCCAGCAGCCCCGGTGATAGCAATCAGCCCCAGCATTTT. It is translated as CASSPGDSNQPQHF.

The genes are TRBV5-4 and TRBJ1-2; 7 nucleotides match TRBD1. V shed 1 base and J 0 bases; nucleotides not matched to a gene: 6. CDR3 size: 16 residues. Germline V gene lookup returns CDR1 SGHNT and CDR2 YYREEE (reference sequence). CDR3 loop: CASSLFYGTANYGYTF. CDR3 in DNA: TGTGCCAGCAGCTTGTTTTATGGGACAGCTAACTATGGCTACACCTTC.

This sequence joins TRBV7-8 and TRBJ2-7; no clear D. V lost 0 bases and J lost 5, with 20 bases in between. Germline CDR1 is SGHVS and CDR2 is FQNEAQ. The CDR3 covers 17 residues. The CDR3 DNA is TGTGCCAGCAGCTTAGCGGTCTTGTGGCAGCGATCAGACGAGCAGTACTTC. Amino acid sequence: CASSLAVLWQRSDEQYF.

In its sample, this clone was seen a few times. The gene calls are TRBV6-5 and TRBJ2-7, with 9 nucleotides matching TRBD1. The CDR3 totals 15 residues. The trim removed 6 bases at V and 1 base at J, leaving 7 bases unmatched. CDR1 MNHEY and CDR2 SVGAGI come from the germline V gene. CDR3 amino acids: CASRVGQGLSYEQYF. The CDR3 DNA is TGTGCCAGCAGGGTCGGACAGGGGCTGTCCTACGAGCAGTACTTC.

The V gene is TRBV2, the J gene TRBJ1-4; 8 bases agree with TRBD1. Germline CDR1 is SNHLY and CDR2 is FYNNEI. J was trimmed by 10 bases and V by 4 bases; bases with no gene match: 8. CDR3 length equals 14 residues. CDR3 amino acids: CASSVSQGAGKLFF. The DNA of the CDR3 is TGTGCCAGCAGTGTAAGCCAGGGGGCAGGAAAACTGTTTTTT.

This sequence joins TRBV7-2 and TRBJ1-3, with no clear D. Between the trimmed V and J ends, which lost 1 base and 0 bases, there was a span of 10 bases. The CDR3 extends over 16 amino acids. Germline CDR1 is SGHTA and CDR2 is FQGNSA. In DNA, the CDR3 is TGTGCCAGCAGCTTAGTGGGTACTAGCTCTGGAAACACCATATATTTT. Translation gives CASSLVGTSSGNTIYF.

The CDR3: CASSLATARGETQYF. The CDR3 nucleotides read TGCGCCAGCAGCTTGGCGACGGCCCGGGGAGAGACCCAGTACTTC. The J gene is TRBJ2-5, the V gene TRBV5-1; D is possibly TRBD2 (5 bases). The CDR3 contains 15 residues. The germline V gene has CDR1 SGHRS and CDR2 YFSETQ. Trimming removed 0 bases from V and 4 bases from J, with 13 bases in between.

The sample holds a few counts of this clone. The chain uses TRBV7-6 and TRBJ1-1; tentatively, D is TRBD1 (6 bases). The CDR3 extends over 15 amino acids. Trimming pared 2 bases from V and 5 bases from J, leaving 15 bases between. In germline, CDR1 is SGHVS, CDR2 FNYEAQ. CDR3 nucleotides: TGTGCCAGCAGCTTAATACAGGGAGTTGATACTGAAGCTTTCTTT. It specifies CASSLIQGVDTEAFF.

This chain links TRBV9 with TRBJ2-1; 8 bases align to TRBD2. The germline V gene encodes CDR1 SGDLS and CDR2 YYNGEE. The CDR3 is 15 residues long. J was trimmed by 5 bases and V by 4 bases; bases with no gene match: 8. CDR3 DNA sequence: TGTGCCAGCAGCTTTAGCGGGACCAGAGACAATGAGCAGTTCTTC. This codes for CASSFSGTRDNEQFF.

This clone has more than one count but fewer than ten. The V gene is TRBV5-4, the J gene TRBJ2-7; 12 nucleotides match TRBD1. Looked up from germline, CDR1 is SGHNT and CDR2 is YYREEE (reference sequence). The CDR3 totals 14 residues. V dropped 0 bases and J dropped 6; count of bases not matched to a gene: 1. In nucleotides, the CDR3 is TGTGCCAGCAGCTTGGCGGGACAGGGGGCCGAGCAGTACTTC. This encodes CASSLAGQGAEQYF.

The chain couples TRBV10-2 to TRBJ2-7, with TRBD1 as a possible D gene (7 bases). The CDR3 runs 16 residues. Trimming stripped 0 bases from V and 0 bases from J, with 12 bases between. Per the germline V gene, CDR1 is WSHSY and CDR2 is SAAADI. CDR3 region: CASSESGRGDSYEQYF. As DNA, the CDR3 is TGCGCCAGCAGTGAGTCGGGCAGGGGGGACTCCTACGAGCAGTACTTC.

Only one count was recorded for this clone. The chain is built from TRBV5-4 and TRBJ2-3; D is possibly TRBD1 (5 bases). Per germline, CDR1 SGHNT and CDR2 YYREEE (reference sequence). This CDR3 has 14 amino acids. Between the trimmed V and J ends, which lost 3 bases and 5 bases, there was a span of 13 bases. The CDR3 loop is CASSSDMGRDTQYF. CDR3 nucleotides: TGTGCCAGCAGCTCGGACATGGGTCGAGATACGCAGTATTTT.

The CDR3 reads CASGLVPSSGYTF. The CDR3 DNA reads as TGTGCTAGTGGTTTGGTACCATCGAGTGGCTACACCTTC. The V and J genes are TRBV12-5 and TRBJ1-2, with D unresolved. Germline V CDR1 and CDR2: LGHNT, FRNRAP. The CDR3 spans 13 residues. V was shortened by 0 bases and J by 7 bases, with 9 bases between the two germline ends.

The chain is built from TRBV7-3 and TRBJ2-1; 7 positions agree with TRBD2. Trimming cost V 5 bases and J 0 bases; bases outside gene matches: 7. This CDR3 region has 16 residues. Germline lookup yields CDR1 SGHTA and CDR2 FQGTGA. CDR3 nucleotides: TGTGCCAGCAGCGTTTCTAGCGGTAGCTCCTACAATGAGCAGTTCTTC. This sequence encodes CASSVSSGSSYNEQFF.

The V call is TRBV29-1, the J call TRBJ2-1; no clear D. The germline CDR1 and CDR2 sequences are SQVTM and ANQGSEA. The CDR3 is 11 residues long. Trimming removed 0 bases at V and 8 bases at J, with 5 bases between. The CDR3 DNA follows: TGCAGCGTTGAAGAACAGTATGAGCAGTTCTTC. Translating gives CSVEEQYEQFF.

The rearrangement uses TRBV7-3 and TRBJ2-3, with 13 bases identical to TRBD2. This CDR3 is 15 amino acids long. Germline loops: CDR1 SGHTA, CDR2 FQGTGA. The ends lost 5 bases at V and 6 bases at J; junction bases unmatched: 5. Here the CDR3 reads CASSTSGGAFDTQYF. In DNA, the CDR3 is TGTGCCAGCAGCACTAGCGGGGGGGCCTTCGATACGCAGTATTTT.

J is TRBJ1-2 and V is TRBV30; 7 bases agree with TRBD1. Germline CDR1 GTSNPN, CDR2 SVGIG (reference sequence). The J segment lost 6 bases and the V segment lost 3 bases, leaving 7 bases of the junction unmatched. The CDR3 is made up of 13 amino acids. The CDR3 here is CAWRTPGGNGYTF. CDR3 bases: TGTGCCTGGAGGACCCCAGGGGGTAATGGCTACACCTTC.

The chain links TRBV7-8 to TRBJ2-7; TRBD2 matches at 14 bases. This CDR3 region has 16 residues. J lost 7 bases, V lost 4 bases, and 9 bases had no gene match. Germline-derived CDR1 and CDR2 are SGHVS and FQNEAQ. CDR3 amino acids: CASSYRGLAGAGEQYF. The CDR3 nucleotides are TGTGCCAGCAGCTATAGGGGACTAGCGGGGGCAGGAGAGCAGTACTTC. Variable domain in full (rest from reference TRBV7-8 and TRBJ2-7): GAGVSQSPRYKVAKRGQDVALRCDPISGHVSLFWYQQALGQGPEFLTYFQNEAQLDKSGLPSDRFFAERPEGSVSTLKIQRTQQEDSAVYLCASSYRGLAGAGEQYFGPGTRLTVT.

The chain uses TRBV9 and TRBJ2-7, with no clear D. Trimming removed 4 bases from V and 5 bases from J, with 13 bases in between. Germline-derived CDR1 and CDR2 are SGDLS and YYNGEE. There are 13 residues in the CDR3. CDR3: CASSLRSSNEQYF. The CDR3 nucleotides are TGTGCCAGCAGCCTAAGATCGTCTAACGAGCAGTACTTC.

The rearrangement joins TRBV7-9 to TRBJ1-5, with 8 bases that match TRBD1. The J segment lost 5 bases and the V segment lost 1 base, leaving 4 bases of the junction unmatched. The CDR3 has 15 residues. Per the germline V gene, CDR1 is SEHNR and CDR2 is FQNEAQ (reference sequence). The CDR3 DNA follows: TGTGCCAGCAGCTTAGTGACAGGGGTGGATCAGCCCCAGCATTTT. As protein: CASSLVTGVDQPQHF.